This TCR beta chain was recorded in a study of Tregs in tolerant kidney transplant recipients. The V gene's germline CDR1 is LGHNA and CDR2 YSLEER. There are 15 residues in the CDR3. V dropped 8 bases and J dropped 6; count of bases not matched to a gene: 12. Here immunoSEQ multiplex PCR was the method, and the copy in TCRdb shows in-frame clones only, minus some. The sample includes about 83,000 clones, about 98% of them seen just once. Concerning this clone itself: Antigen unknown.

Notes on the study in general: Biological reproducibility was not directly addressed in this study.

Sequencing used CD4+ T cells from blood, obtained before the transplant. The J gene is TRBJ2-2, the V gene TRBV4-3; TRBD1 aligns across 7 bases. The receptor comes from a human donor who received a combined kidney and bone marrow transplant. CDR3 sequence (DNA): TGCGCCAGCGTTACCGGGACAGAAAGAGCCGGGGAGCTGTTTTTT. This translates into CASVTGTERAGELFF.